This entry lists 10 T cell receptor beta chains sequenced from one sample in a study of post-analysis software for immune sequencing data. The antigens these receptors bind are not known. Study-level results: About 5 TRBV segments were significantly more frequent in patients than in controls. TRBV5-6, TRBV5-1 and TRBV20-1 were among these segments.

Unique molecular identifiers tagged the TCR beta cDNA libraries. TCRdb re-called the PCR reads with MiXCR, one entry per CDR3 protein. Counted here are hundreds of thousands of distinct CDR3 sequences, 55% to 70% occurring once; the ten biggest clones make up roughly 12%. Input material: blood. These TCRs come from a girl aged 2 to 10 with multiple sclerosis.

This clonotype has only a few counts. The V gene is TRBV6-4, the J gene TRBJ2-4, with D perhaps given as TRBD1 or TRBD2 (6 bases each). Trimming left V 2 bases short and J 1 base short, with 15 bases between. Germline V gives CDR1 MRHNA, CDR2 SNTAGT. The CDR3 runs 17 residues. CDR3 nucleotides: TGTGCCAGCAGTGACCGGGGGCCTATTGGGGCCAAAAACATTCAGTACTTC. Translation gives CASSDRGPIGAKNIQYF.

In nucleotides, the CDR3 is TGTGCCAGCAGCTTAGAGCGGAGAGCGGCAGATACGCAGTATTTT. Its protein is CASSLERRAADTQYF. This chain links TRBV7-9 with TRBJ2-3, with a possible D match to TRBD2 (5 bases). The length of the CDR3 is 15 residues. In germline, CDR1 is SEHNR, CDR2 FQNEAQ (reference sequence). With 1 base removed from V and 4 bases from J, the gap between germline ends came to 12 bases. Complete variable domain (other parts from reference TRBV7-9 and TRBJ2-3): DTGVSQNPRHKITKRGQNVTFRCDPISEHNRLYWYRQTLGQGPEFLTYFQNEAQLEKSRLLSDRFSAERPKGSFSTLEIQRTEQGDSAMYLCASSLERRAADTQYFGPGTRLTVL.

The sample holds a few counts of this clonotype. The junction shows a germline mismatch at one end, possibly a read error. This chain connects TRBV6-1 to TRBJ1-6, with D unclear. The CDR3 consists of 11 residues. CDR1 and CDR2 from the germline V gene are MNHNS and SASEGT. The DNA of the CDR3 is TGTGCCAGCTGGAACAAGTCACCCCTCCATTTT. Amino acids: CASWNKSPLHF.

This clonotype turned up a few times. The J gene is TRBJ1-5, the V gene TRBV20-1; D unresolved. Trimming removed 0 bases at V and 7 bases at J, with 10 bases between. The germline CDR1 and CDR2 sequences are DFQATT and SNEGSKA (reference sequence). The CDR3 loop spans 13 amino acids. The DNA of the CDR3 is TGCAGTGCTAGAGATGGGGTTCGGCAGCCCCAGCATTTT. Its protein is CSARDGVRQPQHF.

The chain has TRBV10-3 and TRBJ1-2; the D gene is possibly TRBD1 (5 bases). V gave up 0 bases and J gave up 3 bases, with 20 bases separating them. Looked up from germline, CDR1 is ENHRY and CDR2 is SYGVKD. This CDR3 is built from 18 residues. The CDR3 reads CAISESVGRGVLDYGYTF. The CDR3 DNA sequence: TGTGCCATCAGTGAGTCGGTGGGTCGGGGGGTCCTGGACTATGGCTACACCTTC.

Concerning this clonotype itself: Mismatch with germline at one junction end may stem from a read error. The genes are TRBV29-1 and TRBJ1-4; D possibly corresponds to TRBD1 (6 bases). Germline V gives CDR1 SQVTM, CDR2 ANQGSEA. The CDR3 has 12 residues. This chain's CDR3 is CGVDSGHEKLFF. The CDR3 DNA reads as TGCGGCGTGGATTCGGGACACGAAAAACTGTTTTTT.

V and J are TRBV6-5 and TRBJ2-7, with no clear D. The J call is doubtful: the DNA matches TRBJ2-4 better. CDR1 and CDR2 (germline): MNHEY, SVGAGI. The CDR3 contains 15 residues. The DNA of the CDR3 is TGTGCCAGCAGGACTCGGGCAACTCCGGTAAACATTCAGTACTTC. It translates to CASRTRATPVNIQYF.

V is TRBV15 and J is TRBJ2-1, with D possibly being TRBD1 (6 bases). Trimming shortened V by 4 bases and J by 4 bases, and 11 bases separated the two germline ends. This CDR3 has 14 residues. Germline assignment: CDR1 LNHNV and CDR2 YYDKDF (reference sequence). The CDR3 bases are TGTGCCACCAGCATGACAGGTTCGTACAATGAGCAGTTCTTC. As protein: CATSMTGSYNEQFF.

The chain employs TRBV25-1 and TRBJ2-1; D is unresolved. The CDR3 runs 11 residues. The germline V and J ends were trimmed by 3 bases and 8 bases, with 5 bases remaining between them. Looked up from germline, CDR1 is MGHDK and CDR2 is SYGVNS. The CDR3 here is CASSDTDEQFF. CDR3 coding DNA: TGTGCCAGCAGTGATACGGATGAGCAGTTCTTC.

The rearrangement joins TRBV29-1 to TRBJ2-3; 7 bases map to TRBD2. The CDR3 has 15 residues. Germline V CDR1 and CDR2: SQVTM, ANQGSEA. V trimming: 2 bases; J trimming: 2 bases; junction bases outside the gene matches: 7. The CDR3 nucleotides are TGCAGCGTTGAACGGTCTAGCGGTCTCACAGATACGCAGTATTTT. Translating it yields CSVERSSGLTDTQYF.